A selection of T cell receptor beta chains follows, all from one sample in a study of T cells after yellow fever vaccination. Via MiXCR, TCRdb re-called the 5' RACE reads, giving one row per CDR3 protein. Seen here are about 150,000 distinct CDR3 sequences, approximately 6.6% observed once, and the top ten hold 0.55% to 0.7%. The material sequenced was CD4+ T cells sorted from PBMCs, taken 10 days after the yellow fever booster vaccination. Receptors originate from a man aged 30 to 39 who received the YFV17D yellow fever vaccine. The CDR3 runs from the conserved cysteine through the conserved F or W. The D gene is left open where the match is weak. A clone size is listed for some rows: how often the clone was seen (once, few, many), or a class if it is expanded.

clone size: many
D gene: TRBD1
V gene: TRBV4-3
J gene: TRBJ2-5
CDR3 protein: CASSQDRPGTGKETQYF
CDR3 DNA: TGCGCCAGCAGCCAAGATCGCCCCGGGACAGGAAAAGAGACCCAGTACTTC

clone size: many
D gene: TRBD1
V gene: TRBV20-1
J gene: TRBJ1-1
CDR3 protein: CSGRTGAVNTEAFF
CDR3 DNA: TGCAGCGGCAGGACAGGGGCCGTGAACACTGAAGCTTTCTTT

clone size: many
D gene: .
V gene: TRBV19
J gene: TRBJ1-2
CDR3 protein: CASSTRRDDPGYTF
CDR3 DNA: TGTGCCAGTAGTACCCGGAGGGACGACCCTGGCTACACCTTC

clone size: .
D gene: .
V gene: TRBV6-1
J gene: TRBJ2-1
CDR3 protein: CATRGESGGELFF
CDR3 DNA: TGTGCCACCAGGGGCGAGTCGGGTGGTGAGCTGTTCTTC

clone size: many
D gene: TRBD1
V gene: TRBV29-1
J gene: TRBJ2-7
CDR3 protein: CSVDLGQERQYF
CDR3 DNA: TGCAGCGTCGACCTCGGACAGGAGAGGCAGTACTTC

clone size: many
D gene: TRBD1
V gene: TRBV5-1
J gene: TRBJ2-2
CDR3 protein: CASSLQGPTNTGELFF
CDR3 DNA: TGCGCCAGCAGCCTACAGGGGCCCACGAACACCGGGGAGCTGTTTTTT

clone size: many
D gene: .
V gene: TRBV28
J gene: TRBJ2-7
CDR3 protein: CASSFVGGYEQYF
CDR3 DNA: TGTGCCAGCAGTTTTGTGGGCGGTTACGAGCAGTACTTC

clone size: many
D gene: .
V gene: TRBV7-9
J gene: TRBJ1-2
CDR3 protein: CASSPTPPDGYTF
CDR3 DNA: TGTGCCAGCAGCCCGACCCCTCCGGATGGCTACACCTTC

clone size: many
D gene: TRBD1
V gene: TRBV29-1
J gene: TRBJ2-1
CDR3 protein: CSVRLGQVYNEQFF
CDR3 DNA: TGCAGCGTCCGCCTGGGACAGGTCTACAATGAGCAGTTCTTC

clone size: many
D gene: .
V gene: TRBV6-2/TRBV6-3
J gene: TRBJ2-7
CDR3 protein: CASSYYSGTGSYEQYF
CDR3 DNA: TGTGCCAGCAGTTACTACTCCGGGACCGGGTCCTACGAGCAGTACTTC

clone size: few
D gene: TRBD1
V gene: TRBV20-1
J gene: TRBJ2-1
CDR3 protein: CSARLDRGPYNEQFF
CDR3 DNA: TGCAGTGCTAGATTGGACAGGGGGCCATACAATGAGCAGTTCTTC

clone size: many
D gene: TRBD2
V gene: TRBV10-3
J gene: TRBJ2-7
CDR3 protein: CAISGLAGVSHEQYF
CDR3 DNA: TGTGCCATCAGTGGACTAGCGGGAGTATCTCACGAGCAGTACTTC

clone size: .
D gene: .
V gene: TRBV5-1
J gene: TRBJ2-3
CDR3 protein: CASSRPQGDTQYF
CDR3 DNA: TGCGCCAGCAGCCGACCCCAGGGGGATACGCAGTATTTT

clone size: few
D gene: .
V gene: TRBV18
J gene: TRBJ2-3
CDR3 protein: CASSPMLGGGLTDTQYF
CDR3 DNA: TGTGCCAGCTCACCCATGTTGGGTGGAGGGCTAACAGATACGCAGTATTTT

clone size: few
D gene: .
V gene: TRBV24-1
J gene: TRBJ2-3
CDR3 protein: CATSDLAHSGGSTDTQYF
CDR3 DNA: TGTGCCACCAGTGATTTGGCCCATAGCGGAGGGAGCACAGATACGCAGTATTTT

clone size: .
D gene: .
V gene: TRBV6-2/TRBV6-3
J gene: TRBJ1-2
CDR3 protein: CASSYSRGASGYTF
CDR3 DNA: TGTGCCAGCAGTTACTCTCGGGGGGCGTCGGGCTACACCTTC

clone size: many
D gene: TRBD1
V gene: TRBV12-3/TRBV12-4
J gene: TRBJ1-5
CDR3 protein: CASRTGTGVQPQHF
CDR3 DNA: TGTGCCAGCAGAACCGGGACAGGGGTTCAGCCCCAGCATTTT

clone size: many
D gene: TRBD2
V gene: TRBV5-1
J gene: TRBJ2-3
CDR3 protein: CASSLVSGRTDTQYF
CDR3 DNA: TGCGCCAGCAGCTTGGTTAGCGGGAGAACAGATACGCAGTATTTT

clone size: many
D gene: TRBD1
V gene: TRBV20-1
J gene: TRBJ2-2
CDR3 protein: CSANRQGRSTGELFF
CDR3 DNA: TGCAGTGCCAACAGACAGGGGCGCAGCACCGGGGAGCTGTTTTTT

clone size: many
D gene: TRBD2
V gene: TRBV5-1
J gene: TRBJ2-1
CDR3 protein: CASSLAGLVTYNEQFF
CDR3 DNA: TGCGCCAGCAGCTTGGCCGGACTAGTAACCTACAATGAGCAGTTCTTC

clone size: many
D gene: .
V gene: TRBV6-4
J gene: TRBJ2-6
CDR3 protein: CASRSDSGANVLTF
CDR3 DNA: TGTGCCAGCAGATCGGACTCTGGGGCCAACGTCCTGACTTTC

clone size: many
D gene: TRBD2
V gene: TRBV18
J gene: TRBJ2-7
CDR3 protein: CASSPPGLAGLSSYEQYF
CDR3 DNA: TGTGCCAGCTCACCCCCGGGACTAGCGGGTTTGAGCTCCTACGAGCAGTACTTC

clone size: few
D gene: TRBD1
V gene: TRBV12-3/TRBV12-4
J gene: TRBJ2-7
CDR3 protein: CASSFGTGGSYEQYF
CDR3 DNA: TGTGCCAGCAGTTTCGGGACAGGGGGCTCCTACGAGCAGTACTTC

clone size: many
D gene: .
V gene: TRBV6-2/TRBV6-3
J gene: TRBJ2-5
CDR3 protein: CASSYLKGVWGETQYF
CDR3 DNA: TGTGCCAGCAGTTACCTCAAAGGGGTATGGGGAGAGACCCAGTACTTC

clone size: few
D gene: .
V gene: TRBV7-8
J gene: TRBJ1-5
CDR3 protein: CASSLQSELLQPQHF
CDR3 DNA: TGTGCCAGCAGCTTACAGAGCGAGCTACTTCAGCCCCAGCATTTT

clone size: many
D gene: .
V gene: TRBV20-1
J gene: TRBJ1-4
CDR3 protein: CSASLGSTNEKLFF
CDR3 DNA: TGCAGTGCTAGCCTGGGGTCCACTAATGAAAAACTGTTTTTT

clone size: .
D gene: .
V gene: TRBV5-4
J gene: TRBJ1-3
CDR3 protein: CASSVLGNTIYF
CDR3 DNA: TGTGCCAGCAGCGTCCTTGGAAACACCATATATTTT

clone size: many
D gene: .
V gene: TRBV5-1
J gene: TRBJ2-2
CDR3 protein: CASSLGTPDTGELFF
CDR3 DNA: TGCGCCAGCAGCCTGGGGACCCCGGACACCGGGGAGCTGTTTTTT

clone size: many
D gene: TRBD2
V gene: TRBV20-1
J gene: TRBJ2-5
CDR3 protein: CSARGGLADGETQYF
CDR3 DNA: TGCAGTGCTAGAGGGGGACTAGCGGATGGAGAGACCCAGTACTTC

clone size: many
D gene: TRBD2
V gene: TRBV5-1
J gene: TRBJ2-1
CDR3 protein: CASSLVAGGPVNEQFF
CDR3 DNA: TGCGCCAGCAGCTTGGTAGCGGGAGGGCCGGTAAATGAGCAGTTCTTC

clone size: many
D gene: TRBD2
V gene: TRBV19
J gene: TRBJ2-1
CDR3 protein: CASRAGGNEQFF
CDR3 DNA: TGTGCCAGTAGGGCGGGAGGAAATGAGCAGTTCTTC

clone size: many
D gene: .
V gene: TRBV23-1
J gene: TRBJ1-1
CDR3 protein: CASSQSTGLNTEAFF
CDR3 DNA: TGCGCCAGCAGTCAATCAACAGGGCTGAACACTGAAGCTTTCTTT

clone size: .
D gene: .
V gene: TRBV20-1
J gene: TRBJ2-1
CDR3 protein: CSARLTHEQFF
CDR3 DNA: TGCAGTGCTAGGCTCACCCATGAGCAGTTCTTC

clone size: few
D gene: TRBD2
V gene: TRBV7-2
J gene: TRBJ2-1
CDR3 protein: CASSLVFGGSNHEQFF
CDR3 DNA: TGTGCCAGCAGCTTAGTTTTCGGCGGGAGTAACCATGAGCAGTTCTTC

clone size: many
D gene: .
V gene: TRBV28
J gene: TRBJ2-7
CDR3 protein: CASSLSRYEQYF
CDR3 DNA: TGTGCCAGCAGTTTAAGTAGATACGAGCAGTACTTC

clone size: many
D gene: TRBD1
V gene: TRBV5-1
J gene: TRBJ2-7
CDR3 protein: CASSLGTGRSYEQYF
CDR3 DNA: TGCGCCAGCAGCTTGGGGACAGGGAGGTCCTACGAGCAGTACTTC

clone size: many
D gene: TRBD2
V gene: TRBV5-1
J gene: TRBJ2-7
CDR3 protein: CASNPLPGTTYEQYF
CDR3 DNA: TGCGCCAGCAACCCACTTCCCGGGACTACCTACGAGCAGTACTTC

clone size: many
D gene: TRBD2
V gene: TRBV4-3
J gene: TRBJ2-7
CDR3 protein: CASSRGTSGSSYEQYF
CDR3 DNA: TGCGCCAGCAGCCGGGGAACTAGCGGGAGCTCCTACGAGCAGTACTTC

clone size: .
D gene: .
V gene: TRBV7-2
J gene: TRBJ2-5
CDR3 protein: CASSLAGRKETQYF
CDR3 DNA: TGTGCCAGCAGCTTAGCCGGGAGAAAAGAGACCCAGTACTTC

clone size: .
D gene: .
V gene: TRBV27
J gene: TRBJ2-2
CDR3 protein: CASNQGNTGELFF
CDR3 DNA: TGTGCCAGCAACCAGGGGAACACCGGGGAGCTGTTTTTT

clone size: many
D gene: TRBD2
V gene: TRBV24-1
J gene: TRBJ2-2
CDR3 protein: CATSDLHGVRRTSRRGGFSGELFF
CDR3 DNA: TGTGCCACCAGTGATTTGCATGGTGTGAGGAGGACTAGCAGGAGAGGTGGTTTTTCCGGGGAGCTGTTTTTT

clone size: many
D gene: TRBD2
V gene: TRBV7-9
J gene: TRBJ2-3
CDR3 protein: CASSGEGRTDTQYF
CDR3 DNA: TGTGCCAGCAGCGGGGAGGGTAGGACAGATACGCAGTATTTT

clone size: many
D gene: .
V gene: TRBV5-1
J gene: TRBJ1-6
CDR3 protein: CASSLSTGLDSPLHF
CDR3 DNA: TGCGCCAGCAGCTTATCTACAGGGTTGGATTCACCCCTCCACTTT

clone size: .
D gene: TRBD1
V gene: TRBV5-4
J gene: TRBJ2-7
CDR3 protein: CASSPDRGTYEQYF
CDR3 DNA: TGTGCCAGCAGCCCTGACAGGGGTACCTACGAGCAGTACTTC

clone size: many
D gene: TRBD2
V gene: TRBV7-2
J gene: TRBJ2-3
CDR3 protein: CASSYPLAGDPDTQYF
CDR3 DNA: TGTGCCAGCAGCTACCCCCTAGCGGGAGACCCAGATACGCAGTATTTT